The clone carrying this T cell receptor beta chain was counted ten times or more. The CDR3 covers 11 residues. Germline V gene sequence: CDR1 SGHNT, CDR2 YYREEE (reference sequence). Trimming took off 1 base at V and 3 bases at J, with 0 bases between the two ends. The sample belongs to a study of tumor-infiltrating lymphocytes in oesophageal squamous cell carcinoma. Using its own MiXCR run on the PCR reads, TCRdb lists one record per CDR3 protein. The sample consists of about 21,000 distinct CDR3 sequences, 35% to 40% of them appearing once. This TCR was sampled from a male donor with esophageal squamous cell carcinoma. The rearrangement joins TRBV5-4 to TRBJ2-3; D is unclear. Source material: esophageal tumor tissue. The CDR3 here is CASSLTDTQYF. The CDR3 nucleotides read TGTGCCAGCAGCTTGACAGATACGCAGTATTTT.